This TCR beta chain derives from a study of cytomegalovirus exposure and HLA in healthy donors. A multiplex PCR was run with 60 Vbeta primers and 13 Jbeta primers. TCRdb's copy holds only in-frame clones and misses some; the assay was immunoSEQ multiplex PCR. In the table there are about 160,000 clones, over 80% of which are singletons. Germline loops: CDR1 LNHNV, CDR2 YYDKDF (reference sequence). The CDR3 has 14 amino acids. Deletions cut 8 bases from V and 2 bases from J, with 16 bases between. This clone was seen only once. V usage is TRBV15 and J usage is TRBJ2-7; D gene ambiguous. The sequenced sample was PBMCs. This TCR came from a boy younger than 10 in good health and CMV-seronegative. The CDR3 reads CATSGSQRPYEQYV. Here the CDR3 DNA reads TGTGCCACCTCAGGATCCCAAAGGCCCTACGAGCAGTACGTC.